The rows below give T cell receptor beta chains drawn from one sample of a study of OX40 agonist ivuxolimab in advanced cancers. TCRdb keeps only in-frame clones here, not all; method: immunoSEQ multiplex PCR. The repertoire includes 40,000 to 60,000 clones, 85% of them detected once, and around 20% sits in the top ten. The specimen was CD4+ or CD8+ T cells sorted from blood, collected in a trial of the OX40 agonist ivuxolimab. The receptors were gathered from an adult with an advanced solid tumor such as melanoma, head and neck, liver or kidney cancer. CDR3s include the opening cysteine and the closing phenylalanine or tryptophan. D genes are given only for firm matches. Some rows mark clone size as missing; the rest say once, few, many or name a class of expanded clone.

j_call,clone_size,v_call,d_call,cdr3_nt,cdr3_aa
TRBJ1-1,.,TRBV25-1,.,TGTGCCAGCAGTGCGAGGAAGGATGAAGCTTTCTTT,CASSARKDEAFF
TRBJ2-7,.,TRBV5-1,TRBD1,TGCGCCAGTAGGGACAGCTACGAGCAGTACTTC,CASRDSYEQYF
TRBJ1-2,.,TRBV19,TRBD1,TGTGCCAGTAGTATAGACTGGGACAGGGCTAACTATGGCTACACCTTC,CASSIDWDRANYGYTF
TRBJ2-3,.,TRBV9,TRBD2,TGTGCCAGCAGTTCTGGGGGGACTAGCATCTCAAATACGCAGTATTTT,CASSSGGTSISNTQYF
TRBJ2-7,.,TRBV6-1,TRBD1,TGTGCCAGCAGTGAGTGGGGACAGGGATCCTACGAGCAGTACTTC,CASSEWGQGSYEQYF
TRBJ1-1,.,TRBV15,TRBD1,TGTGCCACCAGCAGGGACAGGGGGCGTGGGACTGAAGCTTTCTTT,CATSRDRGRGTEAFF
TRBJ2-2,.,TRBV27,TRBD1,TGTGCCAGCGGTCGGACAGGGACGAACACCGGGGAGCTGTTTTTT,CASGRTGTNTGELFF
TRBJ1-2,few,TRBV18,TRBD1,TGTGCCAGCTCACCAATCGGGACAGGGGCTGGCTACACCTTC,CASSPIGTGAGYTF
TRBJ2-1,.,TRBV19,TRBD1,TGTGCCAGTAGCTTACAGGGGCCCATCTATGAGCAGTTCTTC,CASSLQGPIYEQFF
TRBJ2-2,.,TRBV29-1,.,TGCAGCGGGTCAGGCAGTCACACCGGGGAGCTGTTTTTT,CSGSGSHTGELFF
TRBJ1-2,.,TRBV2,.,TGTGCCAGCAGTGAAGTGTCAGGGAGCCCTTATGGCTACACCTTC,CASSEVSGSPYGYTF
TRBJ1-1,.,TRBV5-6,.,TGTGCCAGCAGCTCCGGGGACACTGAAGCTTTCTTT,CASSSGDTEAFF
TRBJ1-5,medium-sized,TRBV27,.,TGTTCGTCCTCCGGAGGAGATCAGCCCCAGCATTTT,CSSSGGDQPQHF
TRBJ2-3,.,TRBV15,TRBD1,TGTGCCACCAGCAGTTCCAACAGGGGATCCACAGATACGCAGTATTTT,CATSSSNRGSTDTQYF
TRBJ1-1,.,TRBV11-2,TRBD1,TGTGCCAGCAGCTTAGATGGGACAGTGAACACTGAAGCTTTCTTT,CASSLDGTVNTEAFF
TRBJ2-3,.,TRBV6-8,.,TGTGCCAGCAGTTACGATGGGGGCACAGATACGCAGTATTTT,CASSYDGGTDTQYF
TRBJ2-1,once,TRBV28,.,TGTGCCAGCAGTAACCGGGCCGAGCAGTTCTTC,CASSNRAEQFF
TRBJ2-2,.,TRBV2,.,TGTGCCAGCGTTATGGGGTGGCAGGGATTAACCGGGGAGCTGTTTTTT,CASVMGWQGLTGELFF
TRBJ2-3,.,TRBV10-1,.,TGCGCCAGCAGTGAGACAGGGACGGAAGATACGCAGTATTTT,CASSETGTEDTQYF
TRBJ2-5,.,TRBV28,TRBD2,TGTGCCAGCAGTAACCCAGGCGGGGGAGAGACCCAGTACTTC,CASSNPGGGETQYF
TRBJ1-6,.,TRBV5-4,.,TGTGCCAGCAGCTCGCCAGACGACAAGAGCTCCTATAATTCACCCCTCCACTTT,CASSSPDDKSSYNSPLHF
TRBJ2-5,.,TRBV6-5,.,TGTGCCAGCAGTTACGCGGGACAGCAGTACCAAGAGACCCAGTACTTC,CASSYAGQQYQETQYF
TRBJ1-5,once,TRBV11-2,.,TGTGCCAGCGCTTTGGGAGCGCGGCAGCCCCAGCATTTT,CASALGARQPQHF
TRBJ1-6,.,TRBV5-8,.,TGTGCCAGCAGCTTTCGGCGGAGCTCCTATAATTCACCCCTCCACTTT,CASSFRRSSYNSPLHF
TRBJ2-3,.,TRBV7-6,TRBD2,TGTGCCAGCAGCTTATCGGGACTAGCGGGCTCCACAGATACGCAGTATTTT,CASSLSGLAGSTDTQYF
TRBJ1-1,.,TRBV28,.,TGTGCCAGCAGTTTAGGCGGAGGTCCTGAAGCTTTCTTT,CASSLGGGPEAFF
TRBJ2-4,.,TRBV5-4,.,TGTGCCAGCAGCGGGGGTCAGGGTGGGCAGGGTCAGTACTTC,CASSGGQGGQGQYF
TRBJ1-1,.,TRBV7-2,TRBD1,TGTGCCAGCAGCTTAGAAAGGGGGCAGGACACTGAAGCTTTCTTT,CASSLERGQDTEAFF
TRBJ1-1,.,TRBV27,.,TGTGCCAGCAGTTTATCAGTTGGCCTCCGGGGGGCTTTCTTT,CASSLSVGLRGAFF
TRBJ2-1,once,TRBV6-1,TRBD1,TGCGCCAGCAGTGAGTCGGGGACAGGGGGCAACAATGAGCAGTTCTTC,CASSESGTGGNNEQFF
TRBJ1-4,few,TRBV5-4,.,TGTGCCAGCAGCTTGGAAGGCGACAATGAAAAACTGTTTTTT,CASSLEGDNEKLFF
TRBJ2-1,.,TRBV6-5,.,TGTGCCAGCAGTTACTCGGTAGATGAGCAGTTCTTC,CASSYSVDEQFF
TRBJ1-3,.,TRBV28,.,TGTGCCAGCAGTCCCCTGGAGAGTGGAAACACCATATATTTT,CASSPLESGNTIYF
TRBJ2-5,.,TRBV6-1,.,TGTGCCAGCAGTGATCACGCGTACCAAGAGACCCAGTACTTC,CASSDHAYQETQYF
TRBJ2-7,.,TRBV27,TRBD1,TGTGCCAGCAGTAGAACAGGGGGAAGGGTCTACGAGCAGTACTTC,CASSRTGGRVYEQYF
TRBJ1-1,.,TRBV18,TRBD1,TGTGCCAGCTCACTATTCCCCCGGGACAGGGGCGCTGAGAACACTGAAGCTTTCTTT,CASSLFPRDRGAENTEAFF
TRBJ1-5,.,TRBV27,.,TGTGCCAGCAGTTTCGGACAGTCCAATCAGCCCCAGCATTTT,CASSFGQSNQPQHF
TRBJ2-5,.,TRBV11-2,.,TGTGCCAGCGCTACGGGGGCGTTTATGGACTTC,CASATGAFMDF
TRBJ1-1,.,TRBV28,TRBD1,TGTGCCACCGAGACAGGGTTGGACACTGAAGCTTTCTTT,CATETGLDTEAFF